This is a list of T cell receptor beta chains from one sample in a study of blood T cell repertoires in COVID-19. Measured with immunoSEQ multiplex PCR; TCRdb has only the in-frame clones, and not every one. The data show about 670,000 clones, about nine tenths seen once. Sequenced material: peripheral blood. The receptor set was obtained from a woman aged 18-29 years with acute or convalescent COVID-19. Each CDR3 is given with its conserved first and last residue. D genes are given only for firm matches. Rows may omit the clone size; those that give it use once, few, many or a size class.

>TRBV30|.|TRBJ1-1|.|13
TGTGCCTGGAGTTCGGTCCGTAACACTGAAGCTTTCTTT
CAWSSVRNTEAFF
>TRBV19|.|TRBJ1-2|.|14
TGTGCCAGTAGTAGCCCAGGAAGGTATTATGGCTACACCTTC
CASSSPGRYYGYTF
>TRBV6-6|.|TRBJ1-3|once|12
TGTGCCAGCAGTTCGACCGCCGACAGCGTATATTTT
CASSSTADSVYF
>TRBV9|.|TRBJ1-2|.|16
TGTGCCAGCAGCTCTACAGGGTCCCCCACGGGTTATGGCTACACCTTC
CASSSTGSPTGYGYTF
>TRBV9|TRBD1|TRBJ2-3|.|15
TGTGCCAGCAGCGATACAGGGGGCCGGGGAGATACGCAGTATTTT
CASSDTGGRGDTQYF
>TRBV9|.|TRBJ2-1|.|15
TGTGCCAGCAGCGCCCGAACCGACAGTTACAATGAGCAGTTCTTC
CASSARTDSYNEQFF
>TRBV5-1|TRBD1|TRBJ2-1|.|14
TGCGCCAGCAGCTCCAGGGGGCGGGTCAATGAGCAGTTCTTC
CASSSRGRVNEQFF
>TRBV18|.|TRBJ1-2|.|14
TGTGCCAGCTCACCCCGAGTCGGAGACTATGGCTACACCTTC
CASSPRVGDYGYTF
>TRBV4-3|.|TRBJ1-4|.|15
TGCGCCAGCAGCCAAGATAGGGGATCGAGCGAAAAACTGTTTTTT
CASSQDRGSSEKLFF
>TRBV5-6|TRBD1|TRBJ1-5|.|15
TGTGCCAGCAGCTTGGCCTTACAGGGGGATCAGCCCCAGCATTTT
CASSLALQGDQPQHF
>TRBV3-1/TRBV3-2|.|TRBJ1-6|.|14
TGTGCCAGCAGCCACTCCGGGGGTAATTCACCCCTCCACTTT
CASSHSGGNSPLHF